The T cell receptor (beta chain) under discussion was sequenced for a study of T cell changes during pregnancy in multiple sclerosis (dated by TCRdb to between 2018 and 2021). Regarding the research as a whole: In women with multiple sclerosis, the researchers looked at how the T cell repertoire shifted as pregnancy progressed.

The method was the immunoSEQ multiplex PCR assay. TCRdb took over this immuneACCESS table, retaining in-frame rearrangements with V and J assigned. Such tables are incomplete; in checked studies, under half of the missing clones stem from an unresolved V gene, and the remainder is unexplained. Present in this sample are around 47,000 clones, around 93% of which were seen just once. About 4.1% of the sample lies in the top ten. The CDR3 contains 16 residues, cysteine and phenylalanine counted. Left in the record is the CDR3 DNA by itself, 48 bases read in frame from the first base. According to the germline V gene, CDR1 reads ENHRY and CDR2 reads SYGVKD. After removal of 5 bases from V and 3 bases from J, the junction retains 9 bases not matched to a gene. On this clone itself: What antigen it recognizes has not been identified. No base quality information exists; no much larger clone differs at one position.

This material consisted of CD8+ T cells from peripheral blood mononuclear cells, taken in the first trimester of pregnancy. This sequence was found in a female donor with multiple sclerosis, enrolled in a pregnancy study. In this chain, TRBV10-3 is recombined with TRBJ2-2; 7 of the junction bases match TRBD2. The nucleotide sequence is given as TGTGCCATCAGTTCCCGAGTAGCGGGTCACACCGGGGAGCTGTTTTTT. Translated, this gives CAISSRVAGHTGELFF.